The text below deals with one T cell receptor (beta chain). This entry is derived from a study of blood T cell repertoires in COVID-19. Study-wide context: The United States, Italy and Spain supplied acute and convalescent COVID-19 samples. The cDNA or gDNA used as material had been derived from T cells, B-cell-depleted T cells, or PBMCs.

Authors' methods: Amplified reference gene primers provided the basis for estimating nucleated cell counts. Clones were read by immunoSEQ multiplex PCR, and TCRdb kept only the in-frame ones, dropping some. From that table come the V and J calls and clone size; the DNA was used to work out D and trimming. The sample carries under 150,000 clones, 75% to 85% recorded once. CDR1 is MNHEY, CDR2 SVGAGI, per germline. This CDR3 spans 14 amino acids. V was pared by 6 bases and J by 4 bases, with 5 bases of the junction left unmatched. The clonotype comes from a woman aged 45 to 65 with acute or convalescent COVID-19. V gene TRBV6-5 combines with J gene TRBJ1-4; TRBD1 matches at 7 bases. Sequenced sample: peripheral blood. CDR3 in DNA: TGTGCCAGCAGACAGGGACAGAATAATGAAAAACTGTTTTTT. Its translation is CASRQGQNNEKLFF.